This TCR beta chain was sequenced during a study of blood T cell repertoires in COVID-19. Study details: T cells, B-cell-depleted T cells, or PBMCs supplied cDNA or gDNA.

The CDR3 totals 15 residues. From germline, CDR1 is SGHVS and CDR2 FQNEAQ. J lost 12 bases, V lost 1 base, and 11 bases had no gene match. Under the authors' procedure: By means of reference gene primer amplification, nucleated cell counts were estimated. This table comes from immunoSEQ multiplex PCR, and its TCRdb copy is limited to in-frame clones, with some not included. Clonal size and the V and J genes are those of that table, whereas D and trimming came from the DNA. The table shows about 25,000 clones, with 65% to 90% occurring only once. The chain combines TRBV7-8 with TRBJ2-1; 8 bases match TRBD2. Input material: peripheral blood. This receptor was taken from an elderly man with active or convalescent COVID-19. CDR3 sequence: CASSLGAGDLRGQFF. CDR3 bases: TGTGCCAGCAGCTTAGGAGCGGGAGACCTCAGAGGGCAGTTCTTC.